This passage covers 32 T cell receptor beta chains from one sample sequenced in a study of blood T cells in healthy people across ages (dated by TCRdb to 2013 to 2016). Library preparation was by 5' RACE. The sample was run on an Illumina HiSeq 2500. A second about 7 to 11 cycle PCR used a sample-barcoded 5' primer and a J-beta primer mix. TCRdb handled the public reads itself, with Q25 trimming in fastp and clone calling in MiXCR, and kept productive beta chains. Every entry covers one CDR3 protein and lists the most common genes and DNA from its rows. This sample comprises some 1.4 million distinct CDR3 sequences, approximately 38% of them detected only once. 7% to 9% of the sample rests with the top ten. Sequenced material: blood. These receptors all come from a woman between 18 and 30 years old in good health.

V gene TRBV10-3 combines with J gene TRBJ2-3; 8 bases map to TRBD2. Trimming cost V 0 bases and J 2 bases; bases outside gene matches: 4. This CDR3 has 16 residues. CDR1 and CDR2 (germline): ENHRY, SYGVKD. The CDR3 sequence: CAISESGGGFTDTQYF. In DNA form, the CDR3 reads TGTGCCATCAGTGAGTCCGGCGGGGGGTTCACAGATACGCAGTATTTT.

The genes are TRBV3-1 and TRBJ2-5; unclear D gene. The V end lost 4 bases, the J end lost 6 bases, and 12 bases lay between the germline ends. Germline V lookup: CDR1 LGHDT, CDR2 YNNKEL (reference sequence). The CDR3 is 13 residues long. The CDR3 reads CASSLGPLQTQYF. The CDR3 bases are TGTGCCAGCAGCCTAGGGCCCCTTCAGACCCAGTACTTC.

The rearrangement joins TRBV7-2 to TRBJ2-3, with D possibly TRBD1 on 5 matching bases. V was shortened by 2 bases and J by 4 bases, with 19 bases between the two germline ends. The CDR3 loop spans 17 amino acids. Germline CDR1 SGHTA, CDR2 FQGNSA. This chain's CDR3 is CASSLLQAENYADTQYF. The CDR3 DNA follows: TGTGCCAGCAGCTTATTACAGGCGGAGAATTACGCAGATACGCAGTATTTT.

This clonotype has just a few counts. J is TRBJ1-6 and V is TRBV15; 7 bases line up with TRBD1. Germline lookup yields CDR1 LNHNV and CDR2 YYDKDF (reference sequence). V lost 4 bases to trimming and J lost 7 bases; unmatched junction nucleotides: 4. CDR3 length equals 14 residues. In DNA, the CDR3 is TGTGCCACCAGCAAGACAGGGTACAATTCACCCCTCCACTTT. Translating it yields CATSKTGYNSPLHF. The variable domain in full, completed from reference TRBV15 and TRBJ1-6, reads DAMVIQNPRYQVTQFGKPVTLSCSQTLNHNVMYWYQQKSSQAPKLLFHYYDKDFNNEADTPDNFQSRRPNTSFCFLDIRSPGLGDTAMYLCATSKTGYNSPLHFGNGTRLTVT.

This clonotype was recorded a few times. The chain joins TRBV20-1 to TRBJ1-4; no firm D call. The V and J ends lost 7 bases and 4 bases respectively, with 7 bases between them. The CDR3 has 11 amino acids. Germline V gene lookup returns CDR1 DFQATT and CDR2 SNEGSKA (reference sequence). The CDR3 bases are TGCAGTGGGGAGCTTAATGAAAAACTGTTTTTT. This encodes CSGELNEKLFF.

This clonotype has only a few counts. The chain couples TRBV29-1 to TRBJ1-1; TRBD1 aligns across 8 bases. The ends lost 4 bases at V and 1 base at J; junction bases unmatched: 2. The CDR3 consists of 13 residues. Germline loops: CDR1 SQVTM, CDR2 ANQGSEA. The CDR3 here is CSVVGTGNTEAFF. The CDR3 DNA follows: TGCAGCGTTGTAGGGACAGGGAACACTGAAGCTTTCTTT.

The chain uses TRBV5-1 and TRBJ2-7, with 9 nucleotides matching TRBD1. The CDR3 has 15 residues. Germline CDR1 reads SGHRS; CDR2 reads YFSETQ. J gave up 0 bases and V 4 bases, and 5 bases lay outside the gene matches. CDR3 in DNA: TGCGCCAGCAGCCTGGACAGGGGTTTCTCCTACGAGCAGTACTTC. It specifies CASSLDRGFSYEQYF. Based on the CDR3 plus reference TRBV5-1 and TRBJ2-7, the full variable domain is KAGVTQTPRYLIKTRGQQVTLSCSPISGHRSVSWYQQTPGQGLQFLFEYFSETQRNKGNFPGRFSGRQFSNSRSEMNVSTLELGDSALYLCASSLDRGFSYEQYFGPGTRLTVT.

The table lists this clonotype with a few counts. J is TRBJ2-1 and V is TRBV6-5; 13 nucleotides line up with TRBD2. This CDR3 has 18 residues. Germline V gene lookup returns CDR1 MNHEY and CDR2 SVGAGI. With V trimmed by 0 bases and J by 8 bases, 10 bases remained unmatched. CDR3 DNA: TGTGCCAGCAGTTACTCGCGACTAGCGGGAGGACGATTTGATGAGCAGTTCTTC. It translates to CASSYSRLAGGRFDEQFF.

The V gene is TRBV7-3, the J gene TRBJ2-5; 10 positions agree with TRBD1. The DNA end is more similar to TRBJ2-7, so the J call may be wrong. The germline V gene encodes CDR1 SGHTA and CDR2 FQGTGA. This CDR3 is built from 16 residues. The CDR3 sequence is CASSFTPGTGDDEQYF. The CDR3 region has the DNA TGTGCCAGCAGCTTCACCCCTGGGACAGGGGATGACGAGCAGTACTTC.

CDR3 coding DNA: TGTGCCAGCAGCCCAAGGACAGGTTTGGCCACTGATACGCAGTATTTT. It is translated as CASSPRTGLATDTQYF. The rearrangement links TRBV7-8 to TRBJ2-3; 7 nucleotides line up with TRBD1. From germline, CDR1 is SGHVS and CDR2 FQNEAQ. CDR3 size: 16 residues. The V segment lost 5 bases and the J segment 6 bases; nucleotides outside the gene matches: 14.

The chain employs TRBV3-1 and TRBJ2-3; TRBD2 is a possible D gene (6 bases). The V end was cut by 3 bases, the J end by 10 bases, with 17 bases between. CDR1 LGHDT and CDR2 YNNKEL come from the germline V gene (reference sequence). The CDR3 contains 14 residues. CDR3 in DNA: TGTGCCAGCAGCCAGAACGACCCTAGCGAGCCGCAGTATTTT. This translates into CASSQNDPSEPQYF.

This clonotype was seen at least ten times. This chain links TRBV4-2 with TRBJ2-3, with 11 bases fitting TRBD2. Germline CDR1 and CDR2: LGHNA and YNFKEQ. The CDR3 is 15 amino acids. The ends lost 6 bases at V and 4 bases at J; junction bases unmatched: 6. The CDR3 protein is CASSPTSGASDTQYF. The CDR3 DNA reads as TGTGCCAGCAGTCCGACTAGCGGGGCATCAGATACGCAGTATTTT.

The rearrangement links TRBV11-2 to TRBJ2-1; D is unclear. V gave up 1 base and J gave up 5 bases, with 15 bases separating them. Germline CDR1 reads SGHAT; CDR2 reads FQNNGV. CDR3 length: 16 residues. The chain's CDR3 is CASSLVYVRPNNEQFF. The CDR3 bases are TGTGCCAGCAGCTTAGTATACGTGAGGCCGAACAATGAGCAGTTCTTC.

The V call is TRBV12-3 or TRBV12-4, the J call TRBJ2-7; TRBD2 matches at 8 bases. This CDR3 is built from 14 residues. The V gene end was trimmed by 7 bases and the J gene end by 3 bases; junction bases not matched to a gene: 8. The CDR3 loop reads CASTQRGTNYEQYF. CDR3 nucleotide sequence: TGTGCCAGCACCCAGCGGGGGACCAACTACGAGCAGTACTTC.

Concerning this clonotype: One junction end does not reproduce the germline sequence, and a read error may be involved. This chain links TRBV6-5 with TRBJ2-7; 14 bases line up with TRBD2. Germline V gene lookup returns CDR1 MNHEY and CDR2 SVGAGI. CDR3 length: 14 residues. CDR3 region: CASGYGTSGSEQYF. For the CDR3, the DNA is TGTGCCAGCGGTTACGGGACTAGCGGGAGCGAGCAGTACTTC.

This chain uses TRBV12-3 or TRBV12-4 with TRBJ2-7; perhaps TRBD2 as D (6 bases). Trimming shortened V by 6 bases and J by 2 bases, and 17 bases separated the two germline ends. The CDR3 consists of 15 residues. In DNA form, the CDR3 reads TGTGCCAGCAGCTTCGGGGGAGCGGCAGCCTACGAGCAGTACTTC. Its protein product is CASSFGGAAAYEQYF.

The table lists this clonotype with a count of one. The CDR3 loop reads CASSPTAVMNYGYTF. For the CDR3, the DNA is TGTGCCAGCAGTCCGACTGCGGTTATGAACTATGGCTACACCTTC. The chain uses TRBV12-3 or TRBV12-4 and TRBJ1-2; D gene unclear. The CDR3 totals 15 residues. V lost 5 bases and J 2 bases, leaving 15 bases between the germline ends.

V usage is TRBV2 and J usage is TRBJ2-3; D not resolved. Germline V gene data show CDR1 as SNHLY and CDR2 as FYNNEI. The V gene lost 7 bases and the J gene lost 1 base, with 15 bases spanning the gap. This CDR3 spans 15 amino acids. CDR3 loop: CASIRRVAGTDTQYF. In nucleotides, the CDR3 is TGTGCCAGCATCCGACGGGTTGCGGGCACAGATACGCAGTATTTT.

The genes are TRBV5-1 and TRBJ2-1; 8 bases map to TRBD1. The CDR3 sequence is 15 residues long. Germline-derived CDR1 and CDR2 are SGHRS and YFSETQ. V was clipped by 0 bases and J by 7 bases; unmatched bases: 6. The CDR3 reads CASSLGANRGNEQFF. CDR3 bases: TGCGCCAGCAGCTTGGGTGCTAACAGGGGGAATGAGCAGTTCTTC.

This clonotype was picked up a small number of times. The rearrangement joins TRBV10-3 to TRBJ1-2, with D tentatively TRBD1 (5 bases). Trimming stripped 0 bases from V and 8 bases from J, with 7 bases between. Germline CDR1 is ENHRY and CDR2 is SYGVKD. The CDR3 is 12 residues long. CDR3 loop: CAISESWDGYTF. CDR3 DNA: TGTGCCATCAGTGAGTCGTGGGACGGCTACACCTTC.

The chain couples TRBV6-5 to TRBJ2-7, with no clear D. The CDR3 has 17 residues. The germline V gene has CDR1 MNHEY and CDR2 SVGAGI. V dropped 0 bases and J dropped 6 bases, with 21 bases sitting between them. The chain's CDR3 is CASSYSVLETPPSEQYF. CDR3 DNA sequence: TGTGCCAGCAGTTACTCGGTTCTGGAGACCCCGCCATCCGAGCAGTACTTC.

About this clonotype itself: Relative to the germline gene, one junction end is altered; a read error may explain this. The CDR3 DNA follows: TGTGCCAGCAGTCCAAGATCGCCCAGCGGGGGACAAATTTACGTGCAGTACTTC. Protein product: CASSPRSPSGGQIYVQYF. The chain has TRBV12-3 or TRBV12-4 and TRBJ2-7; 8 bases agree with TRBD2. CDR3 length equals 18 residues.

The chain uses TRBV4-2 and TRBJ2-3; 7 bases match TRBD2. The CDR3 totals 16 residues. J lost 2 bases, V lost 2 bases, and 7 bases had no gene match. Germline CDR1 and CDR2: LGHNA and YNFKEQ. CDR3 sequence: CASSQPGLADTDTQYF. CDR3 DNA sequence: TGTGCCAGCAGCCAACCGGGGCTAGCGGACACAGATACGCAGTATTTT.

The V call is TRBV9, the J call TRBJ2-2; no firm D call. Trimming shortened V by 0 bases and J by 3 bases, and 15 bases separated the two germline ends. The germline CDR1 and CDR2 sequences are SGDLS and YYNGEE. This CDR3 comprises 17 residues. This CDR3 is CASSVGFMDPYTGELFF. CDR3 sequence (DNA): TGTGCCAGCAGCGTAGGCTTCATGGACCCATACACCGGGGAGCTGTTTTTT. The full variable domain, its missing parts supplied by reference TRBV9 and TRBJ2-2, is DSGVTQTPKHLITATGQRVTLRCSPRSGDLSVYWYQQSLDQGLQFLIQYYNGEERAKGNILERFSAQQFPDLHSELNLSSLELGDSALYFCASSVGFMDPYTGELFFGEGSRLTVL.

A few counts support this clonotype. The chain recombines TRBV28 with TRBJ1-6, with 11 bases fitting TRBD1. The germline gives CDR1 MDHEN, CDR2 SYDVKM. V gave up 5 bases and J gave up 5 bases; unmatched junction bases: 2. The CDR3 consists of 15 residues. The CDR3 DNA reads TGTGCCAGCAGTCGGACAGGGGGCAATAATTCACCCCTCCACTTT. Amino acid sequence: CASSRTGGNNSPLHF.

The chain carries TRBV20-1 and TRBJ2-5, with TRBD2 matching 7 bases. Germline CDR1 reads DFQATT; CDR2 reads SNEGSKA (reference sequence). The CDR3 sequence is 14 residues long. After removal of 0 bases from V and 11 bases from J, the junction contained 12 bases not matched to a gene. The CDR3 DNA sequence: TGCAGTGCTAGAGAATCGGGGGGAGGGAATGAGCAGTACTTC. Translated: CSARESGGGNEQYF.

J is TRBJ2-1 and V is TRBV29-1; D may correspond to TRBD1 or TRBD2 (6 bases each). This CDR3 spans 13 amino acids. Germline CDR1 SQVTM, CDR2 ANQGSEA. Trimming cost V 4 bases and J 8 bases, with 15 bases left between them. The CDR3 reads CSVAATEGDEQFF. The CDR3 coding sequence is TGCAGCGTTGCAGCAACGGAGGGGGATGAGCAGTTCTTC.

This clonotype was recorded a few times. The J gene is TRBJ2-5, the V gene TRBV20-1, with D possibly called TRBD1 or TRBD2 (5 bases each). The end of the DNA is better explained by TRBJ2-7, so the J call may be wrong. The V gene's germline CDR1 is DFQATT and CDR2 SNEGSKA (reference sequence). The CDR3 totals 13 residues. The chain's CDR3 is CSARSGHLDEQYF. The DNA of the CDR3 is TGCAGTGCTAGATCGGGGCACCTTGACGAGCAGTACTTC.

This chain uses TRBV7-9 with TRBJ1-1; D is undetermined. CDR3 length equals 13 residues. CDR1 and CDR2 (germline): SEHNR, FQNEAQ (reference sequence). Trimming removed 1 base at V and 1 base at J, with 4 bases between. The CDR3 is CASSLEENTEAFF. The DNA of the CDR3 is TGTGCCAGCAGCTTAGAGGAGAACACTGAAGCTTTCTTT.

The chain uses TRBV20-1 and TRBJ2-7; D is possibly TRBD2 (6 bases). Trimming took off 6 bases at V and 0 bases at J, with 12 bases between the two ends. This CDR3 has 13 residues. Per the germline V gene, CDR1 is DFQATT and CDR2 is SNEGSKA (reference sequence). CDR3 bases: TGCAGTGCCCAAAGCGGGCCCTCCTACGAGCAGTACTTC. Amino acids: CSAQSGPSYEQYF.

The chain recombines TRBV20-1 with TRBJ1-1; no clear D. The CDR3 is made up of 15 amino acids. V lost 0 bases to trimming and J lost 2 bases, with 13 bases between them. Germline V CDR1 and CDR2: DFQATT, SNEGSKA (reference sequence). The CDR3 is CSARDISSQNTEAFF. In nucleotides, the CDR3 is TGCAGTGCTAGAGATATAAGTAGCCAAAACACTGAAGCTTTCTTT.

This chain joins TRBV20-1 and TRBJ2-7; D is perhaps TRBD1 (7 bases). Germline V gives CDR1 DFQATT, CDR2 SNEGSKA (reference sequence). V shed 6 bases and J shed 1 base, with 13 bases lying between them. The CDR3 runs 13 residues. The CDR3 DNA reads TGCAGTGCCTTTCAGGGGGGTTCCTACGAGCAGTACTTC. Translated, it gives CSAFQGGSYEQYF.